This T cell receptor (beta chain) was sequenced for a study of cytomegalovirus exposure and HLA in healthy donors. Whole-study results and caveats: Links to common viral pathogens appeared, in a later analysis, for several of the most significant clusters. On later analysis, the bulk of CMV-associated TCR beta chains appeared to be HLA-restricted. Upon later analysis, TCR association rates were observed to vary by HLA locus, being highest for DRB1 and lowest for HLA-C. A likely sequencing artifact accounted for one observed cluster of highly shared sequence variants.

Primers included in the PCR were 60 Vbeta and 13 Jbeta primers. Assay: immunoSEQ multiplex PCR; the TCRdb copy retains only in-frame clones and omits some. Of about 120,000 clones in the sample, roughly 76% were seen once. V was trimmed by 5 bases and J by 5 bases, leaving 10 bases between them. Germline CDR1 MNHEY, CDR2 SMNVEV (reference sequence). The CDR3 totals 13 residues. In its sample, this clone was seen once. Its specificity is unknown. The sequence derives from a man aged 50 to 60 in good health and CMV-seropositive. The chain couples TRBV27 to TRBJ1-5; TRBD1 is a possible D gene (5 bases). The source material was PBMCs. This CDR3 is CASSGGGDQPQHF. The CDR3 bases are TGTGCCAGCAGTGGCGGGGGGGATCAGCCCCAGCATTTT.